Listed below are T cell receptor beta chains from one sample, sequenced in a study of Ad26.COV2.S vaccination and SARS-CoV-2 variants. Produced via immunoSEQ multiplex PCR; TCRdb's table is partial and in-frame only. The table has hundreds of thousands of clones, less than 90% seen once. The sequencing used peripheral blood, collected in a trial of Ad26.COV2.S vaccine versus placebo. All receptors derive from a person between 18 and 60 years old who received the Ad26.COV2.S COVID-19 vaccine or a placebo. Both conserved end residues are part of each CDR3. A D gene is named only where the DNA matches it firmly. Where a row states a size, it is once, few, many or the class of an expanded clone; other rows omit it.

v_gene: TRBV10-3; d_gene: -; j_gene: TRBJ1-3; abundance: -; CDR3nt: TGTGCCATCAGGAAAAGTCCTGGAAACACCATATATTTT; CDR3aa: CAIRKSPGNTIYF
v_gene: TRBV11-2; d_gene: -; j_gene: TRBJ2-3; abundance: -; CDR3nt: TGTGCCAGCAGCTCCACTAGCGGGTATTCACAGGGGGCGCAGTATTTT; CDR3aa: CASSSTSGYSQGAQYF
v_gene: TRBV11-3; d_gene: -; j_gene: TRBJ2-1; abundance: few; CDR3nt: TGTGCCAGCAGCTTAGGAGGGCCCTCTATTACGGGGAGGAACAATGAGCAGTTCTTC; CDR3aa: CASSLGGPSITGRNNEQFF
v_gene: TRBV7-9; d_gene: -; j_gene: TRBJ1-5; abundance: -; CDR3nt: TGTGCCAGCAGCTCCCTGAGCGATCAGCCCCAGCATTTT; CDR3aa: CASSSLSDQPQHF
v_gene: TRBV7-6; d_gene: TRBD1; j_gene: TRBJ1-1; abundance: -; CDR3nt: TGTGCCAGCAGCCCGATACAGGGGGCAGTGAACACTGAAGCTTTCTTT; CDR3aa: CASSPIQGAVNTEAFF
v_gene: TRBV24-1; d_gene: TRBD1; j_gene: TRBJ2-1; abundance: -; CDR3nt: TGTGCCACCAGTGATTTACGGGACAGGGATCGTGAGCAGTTCTTC; CDR3aa: CATSDLRDRDREQFF
v_gene: TRBV3-1/TRBV3-2; d_gene: -; j_gene: TRBJ2-3; abundance: -; CDR3nt: TGTGCCAGTAACCCCCGGGGCACAGATACGCAGTATTTT; CDR3aa: CASNPRGTDTQYF
v_gene: TRBV14; d_gene: TRBD1; j_gene: TRBJ2-5; abundance: -; CDR3nt: TGTGCCAGCAGCCAAGTGCACACAGGGGCCCAGTACTTC; CDR3aa: CASSQVHTGAQYF
v_gene: TRBV10-3; d_gene: -; j_gene: TRBJ2-3; abundance: -; CDR3nt: TGTGCCATCATGGACAGACGAGAGGTGGATACGCAGTATTTT; CDR3aa: CAIMDRREVDTQYF
v_gene: TRBV3-1/TRBV3-2; d_gene: TRBD2; j_gene: TRBJ2-2; abundance: -; CDR3nt: TGTGCCAGCTATACTAGCGGTGGCACCGGGGAGCTGTTTTTT; CDR3aa: CASYTSGGTGELFF
v_gene: TRBV10-2; d_gene: -; j_gene: TRBJ2-2; abundance: -; CDR3nt: TGCGCCAGCAGAACCGGGACGCAGTACACCGGGGAGCTGTTTTTT; CDR3aa: CASRTGTQYTGELFF
v_gene: TRBV9; d_gene: -; j_gene: TRBJ2-1; abundance: -; CDR3nt: TGTGCCAGCAGCTTCGACTATCATGAGCAGTTCTTC; CDR3aa: CASSFDYHEQFF
v_gene: TRBV13; d_gene: TRBD1; j_gene: TRBJ1-4; abundance: -; CDR3nt: TGTGCCAGCAGCCCGAGGGACAGGGGGCTGGTGACTAATGAAAAACTGTTTTTT; CDR3aa: CASSPRDRGLVTNEKLFF